The 14 T cell receptor beta chains in this list originate from one sample, sequenced in a study of tumor-infiltrating lymphocytes in primary liver carcinoma. RNA isolated from unsorted whole blood supplied the blood RNA, with germline DNA also extracted. TCR beta cDNA was made from 400 to 500 ng total RNA with a constant-region primer. Nested multiplex PCR, run for three rounds with slightly modified ARM-PCR, yielded TCR beta libraries. Rounds one and two of PCR, each of 10 to 11 cycles, were primed with TRBV1-TRBV30 forward primers and a C-beta reverse primer. TCRdb processed the multiplex PCR reads anew with MiXCR; each CDR3 protein has one entry. This sample has 310,000 or so distinct CDR3 sequences, with approximately 54% found just once. Sequencing was carried out using peripheral blood. The source of these receptors is a woman in her twenties or thirties with primary liver carcinoma and hepatitis B virus infection.

The V call is TRBV6-2 or TRBV6-3, the J call TRBJ2-7; D remains ambiguous. This CDR3 spans 12 amino acids. Trimming removed 2 bases at V and 6 bases at J, with 8 bases between. Germline V gene data show CDR1 as MNHEY and CDR2 as SVGEGT. This chain's CDR3 is CASSYTWTEQYF. As DNA, the CDR3 is TGTGCCAGCAGTTACACATGGACCGAGCAGTACTTC.

Comment on this clonotype: One junction end disagrees with the germline gene, perhaps due to a read error. The chain is built from TRBV4-1 and TRBJ2-3; a possible D gene is TRBD2 (6 bases). This CDR3 region has 13 residues. Per the germline V gene, CDR1 is MGHRA and CDR2 is YSYEKL. The CDR3: CASNPLGGDTQYF. CDR3 bases: TGCGCCAGCAACCCCCTCGGGGGAGATACGCAGTACTTT.

J is TRBJ2-3 and V is TRBV5-1, with D perhaps TRBD1 (6 bases). CDR3 length: 14 residues. Trimming removed 3 bases at V and 4 bases at J, with 12 bases between. Per germline, CDR1 SGHRS and CDR2 YFSETQ. The CDR3, as DNA: TGCGCCAGCAGCTCTGGACAGTGGGCAGATACGCAGTATTTT. It yields the protein CASSSGQWADTQYF.

This chain uses TRBV6-2 or TRBV6-3 with TRBJ1-2; D might be TRBD1 (5 bases). CDR3 length equals 14 residues. Germline values: CDR1 MNHEY, CDR2 SVGEGT. V was shortened by 10 bases and J by 5 bases, with 20 bases between the two germline ends. CDR3 nucleotides: TGTGCCAACAGGAACTCAAATTTCGAATATGGCTACACCTTC. It codes for CANRNSNFEYGYTF.

About this clonotype itself: One end of the junction does not line up with germline, which may come from a read error. The chain recombines TRBV11-2 with TRBJ2-3; D is unresolved. The J call could be wrong; TRBJ1-5 is a better fit for the DNA end. The CDR3 sequence is 15 residues long. Germline values: CDR1 SGHAT, CDR2 FQNNGV. CDR3: CVSIRGLAATDTQHF. The CDR3 bases are TGTGTCAGCATCCGAGGACTAGCGGCCACAGATACGCAGCATTTT.

This clonotype was picked up many times. V and J are TRBV12-3 or TRBV12-4 and TRBJ2-3; 8 bases fit TRBD1. The CDR3 totals 14 residues. J gave up 4 bases and V 6 bases, and 6 bases lay outside the gene matches. The CDR3 loop is CASRPGTGADTQYF. CDR3 sequence (DNA): TGTGCCAGCAGGCCCGGGACAGGCGCAGATACGCAGTATTTT.

The sample holds one count of this clonotype. A read error may account for a junction end that differs from germline. The gene calls are TRBV6-2 or TRBV6-3 and TRBJ1-2, with D uncertain. The CDR3 is 13 residues long. CDR1 is MNHEY and CDR2 is SVGEGT in the germline V gene. This CDR3 reads CASRPDPNYGHTF. DNA of the CDR3: TGTGCCAGCAGGCCGGATCCTAACTATGGCCACACCTTC.

This clonotype has ten or more counts. The rearrangement links TRBV12-3 or TRBV12-4 to TRBJ2-5; D may be TRBD2 (7 bases). The CDR3 sequence is 14 residues long. Trimming cost V 6 bases and J 4 bases, with 15 bases left between them. The CDR3 sequence: CASRTSGGGETQYF. The CDR3 DNA sequence: TGTGCCAGCAGGACCTCGGGGGGCGGAGAGACCCAGTACTTC.

The chain recombines TRBV10-1 with TRBJ2-1, with TRBD1 as a possible D gene (5 bases). Trimming left V 4 bases short and J 8 bases short, with 12 bases between. The CDR3 has 13 amino acids. CDR1 WNHNN and CDR2 SYGVQD come from the germline V gene (reference sequence). Here the CDR3 DNA reads TGCGCCAGCAGTGTGAGGACACCCGATGAGCAGTTCTTC. Protein: CASSVRTPDEQFF.

This clonotype has only a few counts. This chain connects TRBV13 to TRBJ2-7; D is ambiguous. V was shortened by 4 bases and J by 2 bases, with 9 bases between the two germline ends. The CDR3 spans 13 residues. From germline, CDR1 is PRHDT and CDR2 FYEKMQ (reference sequence). Here the CDR3 reads CASSSSDTYEQYF. CDR3 nucleotide sequence: TGTGCCAGCAGCTCCTCGGATACCTACGAGCAGTACTTC. Full variable domain (outside the CDR3, taken from reference TRBV13 and TRBJ2-7): AAGVIQSPRHLIKEKRETATLKCYPIPRHDTVYWYQQGPGQDPQFLISFYEKMQSDKGSIPDRFSAQQFSDYHSELNMSSLELGDSALYFCASSSSDTYEQYFGPGTRLTVT.

About this clonotype itself: Relative to the germline gene, one junction end is altered; a read error may explain this. This rearrangement joins TRBV11-1 to TRBJ2-5; TRBD2 aligns across 8 bases. CDR1 is SGHAT and CDR2 is FQDESV in the germline V gene (reference sequence). There are 14 residues in the CDR3. In DNA, the CDR3 is TGTGCCAGCATCTCGCTCCGGGAGGGAGAGACTCAGTACTTC. Its protein product is CASISLREGETQYF.

To note about this clonotype: The junction does not match germline at one end; this may be a read error. The chain uses TRBV6-6 and TRBJ2-1; 11 bases match TRBD1. CDR1 MNHNY and CDR2 SVGAGI come from the germline V gene (reference sequence). The CDR3 totals 15 residues. In DNA, the CDR3 is TGTGCCAGCATCTCCGGACAGGGGGCGGACAATGAGCGGTTCTTC. Translating gives CASISGQGADNERFF.

The rearrangement links TRBV4-3 to TRBJ2-7; D possibly corresponds to TRBD2 (5 bases). The V and J ends lost 1 base and 7 bases respectively, with 8 bases between them. Germline V gives CDR1 LGHNA, CDR2 YSLEER. This CDR3 spans 12 amino acids. The CDR3 loop is CASSQGRGEQYF. CDR3 DNA sequence: TGCGCCAGCAGCCAAGGACGCGGGGAGCAGTACTTC.

This clonotype has ten or more counts. V and J are TRBV4-2 and TRBJ1-1; D is undetermined. The germline gives CDR1 LGHNA, CDR2 YNFKEQ. The CDR3 extends over 17 amino acids. Trimming shortened V by 2 bases and J by 1 base, and 17 bases separated the two germline ends. Here the CDR3 reads CASSQSPTSTSNTEAFF. CDR3 coding DNA: TGTGCCAGCAGCCAAAGCCCTACTTCCACATCGAACACTGAAGCTTTCTTT.